The TCR beta chain described here comes from a study of blood T cell repertoires in COVID-19. Study summary: Both acute and convalescent COVID-19 samples were obtained from the United States, Italy and Spain. T cells, B-cell-depleted T cells, or PBMCs provided the cDNA or gDNA that served as material.

Methods used by the authors: For nucleated cells, counts were estimated from reference gene primer amplification. TCRdb's table, derived via immunoSEQ multiplex PCR, lists solely in-frame clones and lacks some. The D gene and trimming were derived from the DNA, and the V and J assignments and clone size from that table. The sample has 150,000 to 200,000 clones, roughly 91% seen once. Germline CDR1 is LGHDT and CDR2 is YNNKEL (reference sequence). Trimming removed 0 bases from V and 0 bases from J, with 6 bases in between. The CDR3 extends over 15 amino acids. Input material: peripheral blood. The receptor was isolated from a woman in her fifties or sixties with acute or convalescent COVID-19. The chain links TRBV3-1 (or the pseudogene TRBV3-2) to TRBJ1-3; D unresolved. The CDR3 here is CASSQESSSGNTIYF. The CDR3, as DNA: TGTGCCAGCAGCCAAGAATCCAGCTCTGGAAACACCATATATTTT.